The subject of this entry is one T cell receptor beta chain. Profiling relied on immunoSEQ multiplex PCR, and the TCRdb table lists in-frame clones only, not all of them. Among about a million clones listed, roughly 80% were seen once. The data originate from a study of shared clonotypes between healthy human individuals. The germline V gene encodes CDR1 MNHNS and CDR2 SASEGT. V lost 4 bases to trimming and J lost 7 bases; unmatched junction nucleotides: 9. The CDR3 sequence is 15 residues long. Sequencing was done on a sample of memory CD4+ T cells sorted from blood. Documented subset: CD45RA-negative fraction. The rearrangement links TRBV6-1 to TRBJ2-1; 8 nucleotides agree with TRBD2. This TCR was recovered from a man younger than 35 in good health. The CDR3 loop is CASSGDSGVWNEQFF. The CDR3 coding sequence is TGTGCCAGCAGTGGAGATAGCGGGGTCTGGAATGAGCAGTTCTTC.